The clone carrying this TCR beta chain showed up many times. This record comes from a study of T cells in Graves' hyperthyroidism and ophthalmopathy. It was RNA transcripts that yielded the amplified TCR beta CDR3 regions. When the TCR CDR3 underwent first-round RT-PCR, the HTBI primer set was used. TCRdb independently ran MiXCR on the multiplex PCR reads; one entry per CDR3 protein. This table has some 440,000 distinct CDR3 sequences, 15% to 18% appearing once. The CDR3 is 13 amino acids. Between the trimmed V and J ends, which lost 8 bases and 1 base, there was a span of 11 bases. The V gene's germline CDR1 is MNHNS and CDR2 SASEGT.

V gene TRBV6-1 combines with J gene TRBJ1-1; D is possibly TRBD1 (5 bases). Sequenced: blood. This clonotype originated in a woman aged 18-29 years with Graves' hyperthyroidism. This CDR3 reads CASPRQSNTEAFF. The DNA of the CDR3 is TGTGCCAGCCCCCGACAGTCGAACACTGAAGCTTTCTTT.